This TCR beta chain is from a study of human T cells and chemical hapten exposure (dated by TCRdb to about 2021). Looking at the study overall: For sensitization, 2% DPC in acetone was applied to a roughly 2 cm by roughly 2 cm area of upper inner arm skin. Some 29 alopecia patients gave blood for TCR sequencing at one to four time points (pre-sensitization, 2, 6 and 24 weeks). The mostly female patient cohort included alopecia areata with under or over 50% scalp involvement, alopecia totalis and alopecia universalis. Patch tests used Finn chambers with 0.01% DPC on the upper back, scored after 6 days by International Contact Dermatitis Research Group standards. Weekly therapeutic DPC doses were additionally applied to the scalp of patients throughout the roughly 23-week study period. Libraries were pooled for sequencing, and variation in per-sample TCR yields was attributed mainly to small differences in library volumes within the pool. Blood was sampled from patients pre-sensitization (week 0) and at 2, 6 and about 24 weeks after DPC sensitization. This study followed changes in the peripheral blood TCR repertoire in vivo during primary and secondary sensitization of alopecia patients to the hapten diphenylcyclopropenone (DPC). Summary of the overall study and its limitations: After repeated subsampling, the strength of the expansion versus patch-test correlation and the threshold at which it became significant changed. No change with DPC sensitization was found in the number of TCRs above 1 in 1000 frequency, and no evidence of global repertoire structure alterations was found. All patients had alopecia, a presumed autoimmune disease, so their immune response might differ from that of healthy individuals. The number of PT1 expanded TCRs positively correlated with patch test score, significant at thresholds 8, 16 and 32 but not 4. Expanded TCRs formed significantly more large CDR3 similarity clusters than pre-sensitization or healthy control sets, consistent with antigen-driven responses.

The table lists this clonotype with many counts. Its antigen is still unknown. No quality values exist for individual bases; no much larger clone is one base distant. The CDR3, from cysteine to phenylalanine, totals 14 residues. The kept DNA is CDR3 alone, 42 bases in frame from the first base. V lost 0 bases and J lost 0 bases; the stretch between them is 5 bases long. Taken from the germline V gene, the CDR1 and CDR2 loops are SGHDT and YYEEEE. The library was made by RACE. TCRdb names NextSeq 500 as the instrument used. Library preparation attached unique molecular identifiers to individual cDNA molecules for quantitative, reproducible TCR counting. For every blood RNA sample, sequencing covered both the TCR alpha and TCR beta chains. The paper's data handling went like this. A median of roughly 100,000 TCRs per sample was observed, with a range of 23,224 to 690,600. The Decombinator software suite was used to annotate V, J and CDR3 in the TCR reads. To make PS versus PT1 abundance plots, every sample was subsampled to the same number of TCRs (28,000). Expanded TCRs were defined as absent before sensitization and observed at least eight times at the 2-week time point. The public reads were reanalyzed by TCRdb: fastp trimming at Q25, MiXCR alignment, in-frame beta chains only. Each CDR3 protein gets just one entry, which takes the most common genes and DNA from the rows behind it. In this record, the V and J calls reflect TCRdb's handling and not the investigators' own analysis. The table for this sample lists 65,000 to 80,000 distinct CDR3 sequences; about 9.3% of them were counted only once. The top ten constitute roughly 1.4% of the sample.

The label giving this sample's time point can be read as: patch test 1, 2 weeks after DPC sensitization. The sample's treatment or condition, from its label and the paper: therapeutic diphenylcyclopropenone sensitization with weekly scalp DPC. Blood at each patch-test visit was drawn before the patch test was applied. Eligible patients were aged 18 to 70, diagnosed with alopecia, deemed suitable for DPC therapy, and excluded if pregnant. Unfractionated whole blood was collected in Tempus Blood RNA tubes, and total RNA was extracted from that blood. This clonotype was sampled from a woman between 50 and 59 years old with alopecia areata. Some clones in this sample may be carry-over from other donors' samples. This sample comprised whole blood, obtained in connection with sensitization to the hapten diphenylcyclopropenone (DPC). The rearrangement combines TRBV5-6 with TRBJ2-3; no D gene is confidently identified. In nucleotide form, the sequence is TGTGCCAGCAGCTTGGCCGTGAGCACAGATACGCAGTATTTT. It translates to CASSLAVSTDTQYF.